Listed below are T cell receptor beta chains from one sample, sequenced in a study of T-cell memory formation after mild COVID-19. TCRdb re-called the 5' RACE reads through MiXCR, storing one row per CDR3 protein. The sample records 580,000 or so distinct CDR3 sequences, roughly 17% being singletons. Sequenced material: PBMCs or a T cell subset sorted from them (not recorded which). The receptors stem from an adult woman who had mild COVID-19 (a few samples of this study predate the infection). Cell type and time point are not known. The CDR3 runs from the conserved cysteine through the conserved F or W. Fields, in order: CDR3 protein, CDR3 DNA, clone size, V gene, D gene, J gene. D genes are given only for firm matches. Clone size appears in some rows only: once, few, many, or a class for an expanded clone.

cdr3_aa: CASSPDLLLSSYNSPLHF; cdr3_nt: TGTGCCAGCTCACCCGACCTACTCCTGAGCTCCTATAATTCACCCCTCCACTTT; clone_size: .; v_call: TRBV18; d_call: .; j_call: TRBJ1-6
cdr3_aa: CASIATGGLHNEQFF; cdr3_nt: TGTGCCAGCATCGCCACAGGGGGCCTGCACAATGAGCAGTTCTTC; clone_size: .; v_call: TRBV27; d_call: TRBD1; j_call: TRBJ2-1
cdr3_aa: CASSSRTGPEAFF; cdr3_nt: TGTGCCAGCAGCTCGAGGACAGGGCCTGAAGCTTTCTTT; clone_size: .; v_call: TRBV7-9; d_call: TRBD1; j_call: TRBJ1-1
cdr3_aa: CASSLDTAGGPEYQFF; cdr3_nt: TGCGCCAGCAGCTTGGATACAGCGGGAGGCCCTGAGTACCAGTTCTTC; clone_size: few; v_call: TRBV5-1; d_call: TRBD2; j_call: TRBJ2-1
cdr3_aa: CSVWNNEQYF; cdr3_nt: TGCAGCGTTTGGAATAACGAGCAGTACTTC; clone_size: few; v_call: TRBV29-1; d_call: .; j_call: TRBJ2-7
cdr3_aa: CASSLGYSIGYTEAFF; cdr3_nt: TGTGCCAGCAGTTTAGGGTACTCAATCGGCTACACTGAAGCTTTCTTT; clone_size: .; v_call: TRBV12-3/TRBV12-4; d_call: .; j_call: TRBJ1-1
cdr3_aa: CASSLRSSAGGTETQYF; cdr3_nt: TGTGCCAGCAGTTTACGGTCCTCAGCGGGGGGAACAGAGACCCAGTACTTC; clone_size: few; v_call: TRBV12-3/TRBV12-4; d_call: TRBD2; j_call: TRBJ2-5
cdr3_aa: CATSRLDVQQFF; cdr3_nt: TGTGCCACCAGCAGACTAGACGTTCAGCAGTTCTTC; clone_size: many; v_call: TRBV15; d_call: .; j_call: TRBJ2-1
cdr3_aa: CASSPSDSLNTEAFF; cdr3_nt: TGTGCCAGCAGTCCCTCTGACAGCTTGAACACTGAAGCTTTCTTT; clone_size: few; v_call: TRBV12-3/TRBV12-4; d_call: .; j_call: TRBJ1-1
cdr3_aa: CSARAGRTGQGKGEQYF; cdr3_nt: TGCAGTGCTAGGGCCGGACGAACTGGACAGGGGAAGGGGGAGCAGTACTTC; clone_size: few; v_call: TRBV20-1; d_call: TRBD1; j_call: TRBJ2-7
cdr3_aa: CATSGLAGLGPNEQFF; cdr3_nt: TGTGCCACCTCGGGACTAGCGGGTCTCGGCCCCAATGAGCAGTTCTTC; clone_size: few; v_call: TRBV27; d_call: TRBD2; j_call: TRBJ2-1
cdr3_aa: CASSPGRENEKLFF; cdr3_nt: TGTGCCAGCAGCCCTGGACGGGAGAATGAAAAACTGTTTTTT; clone_size: .; v_call: TRBV5-4; d_call: .; j_call: TRBJ1-4
cdr3_aa: CSASPPGENIQYF; cdr3_nt: TGCAGTGCTAGTCCGCCAGGGGAAAACATTCAGTACTTC; clone_size: few; v_call: TRBV20-1; d_call: .; j_call: TRBJ2-4
cdr3_aa: CASSQRTSGGPIEQFF; cdr3_nt: TGCGCCAGCAGCCAGAGAACTAGCGGGGGGCCTATTGAGCAGTTCTTC; clone_size: few; v_call: TRBV4-1; d_call: TRBD2; j_call: TRBJ2-1
cdr3_aa: CASGLASITDTQYF; cdr3_nt: TGTGCCAGCGGACTAGCGAGTATCACAGATACGCAGTATTTT; clone_size: .; v_call: TRBV12-3/TRBV12-4; d_call: TRBD2; j_call: TRBJ2-3